The next 22 T cell receptor beta chains were all read from a single sample in a study of cytomegalovirus exposure and HLA in healthy donors. In the PCR, 60 Vbeta and 13 Jbeta primers were used. Method: immunoSEQ multiplex PCR; TCRdb's copy keeps in-frame clones and lacks some. This table holds more than 140,000 clones, about 75% found once. Sequenced: PBMCs. These TCRs come from a male donor in good health and CMV-seronegative.

CDR3 sequence: CASSQPGTGGNEQYF. Here the CDR3 DNA reads TGCGCCAGCAGCCAACCGGGGACAGGGGGCAATGAGCAGTACTTC. This chain links TRBV4-1 with TRBJ2-7; TRBD1 aligns across 12 bases. CDR1 MGHRA and CDR2 YSYEKL come from the germline V gene. The CDR3 has 15 residues. Trimming took 2 bases from V and 7 from J; bases not matched to a gene: 6.

This clone has just a few counts. The V gene is TRBV11-2, the J gene TRBJ1-2, with 7 bases matching TRBD1. This CDR3 contains 12 residues. Germline-derived CDR1 and CDR2 are SGHAT and FQNNGV. V lost 5 bases to trimming and J lost 5 bases; unmatched junction nucleotides: 2. The CDR3 DNA sequence: TGTGCCAGCAGCGGACAGGCGTATGGCTACACCTTC. This translates into CASSGQAYGYTF. Filled out from reference TRBV11-2 and TRBJ1-2, the complete variable domain reads EAGVAQSPRYKIIEKRQSVAFWCNPISGHATLYWYQQILGQGPKLLIQFQNNGVVDDSQLPKDRFSAERLKGVDSTLKIQPAKLEDSAVYLCASSGQAYGYTFGSGTRLTVV.

The genes are TRBV6-5 and TRBJ1-2; perhaps TRBD1 as D (6 bases). This CDR3 spans 14 amino acids. V gave up 4 bases and J gave up 2 bases, with 11 bases separating them. Germline lookup yields CDR1 MNHEY and CDR2 SVGAGI. The CDR3 sequence: CASSFHRANYGYTF. In nucleotides, the CDR3 is TGTGCCAGCAGTTTCCACAGGGCCAACTATGGCTACACCTTC.

CDR3 nucleotides: TGTGCCAGCAAGGGGGCAACTATGAACACTGAAGCTTTCTTT. It translates to CASKGATMNTEAFF. This sequence joins TRBV2 and TRBJ1-1; 7 bases match TRBD1. Germline V gene data show CDR1 as SNHLY and CDR2 as FYNNEI. V was clipped by 7 bases and J by 0 bases; unmatched bases: 5. The CDR3 covers 14 residues.

V usage is TRBV6-1 and J usage is TRBJ2-5, with 9 bases that match TRBD2. The CDR3 is 14 amino acids. After removal of 6 bases from V and 5 bases from J, the junction contained 7 bases not matched to a gene. Germline loops: CDR1 MNHNS, CDR2 SASEGT. The CDR3 region has the DNA TGTGCCAGCAGACGCGGGGGGGCCCTCGAGACCCAGTACTTC. Amino acid sequence: CASRRGGALETQYF.

This clone was counted once. The CDR3 nucleotides are TGTGCTAGTGGTTCCCCCGGCGGGAGTCCATACGAGCAGTACTTC. It codes for CASGSPGGSPYEQYF. This sequence joins TRBV12-5 and TRBJ2-7, with 7 bases matching TRBD2. Germline CDR1 is LGHNT and CDR2 is FRNRAP. Unmatched junction bases numbered 10, after V lost 4 bases and J lost 4 bases. The CDR3 covers 15 residues.

The rearrangement links TRBV4-2 to TRBJ2-2; 15 bases fit TRBD2. The CDR3 loop spans 23 amino acids. The germline gives CDR1 LGHNA, CDR2 YNFKEQ. Germline trimming cut 4 bases from V and 0 bases from J; bases unmatched to any gene: 18. Here the CDR3 reads CASSPGQGFGLAGGTTNTGELFF. The CDR3 coding sequence is TGTGCCAGCAGCCCAGGACAGGGTTTTGGACTAGCGGGAGGGACCACGAACACCGGGGAGCTGTTTTTT.

V usage is TRBV21-1 and J usage is TRBJ2-5; the table's D call of TRBD1 was not tested on the DNA. TRBV21-1 is flagged as a pseudogene. CDR3 size: 10 residues. The CDR3 nucleotides read TGTGCCAGCAGCATCAAGACCCAGTACTTC. It translates to CASSIKTQYF.

The chain joins TRBV19 to TRBJ1-2, with 7 bases aligning to TRBD1. Germline V gene data show CDR1 as LNHDA and CDR2 as SQIVND (reference sequence). The length of the CDR3 is 13 residues. The V and J ends lost 8 bases and 2 bases, in that order; junction bases with no gene match: 5. The CDR3 reads CASQDRANYGYTF. CDR3 in DNA: TGTGCCAGTCAAGACAGGGCGAACTATGGCTACACCTTC.

The chain has TRBV7-9 and TRBJ2-1; 13 nucleotides match TRBD2. CDR1 SEHNR and CDR2 FQNEAQ come from the germline V gene (reference sequence). This CDR3 is built from 16 residues. With 4 bases clipped from V and 5 bases from J, the junction kept 5 bases outside the gene matches. The CDR3 DNA reads as TGTGCCAGCAGCTACGTGACTAGCGGGGGGCACAATGAGCAGTTCTTC. Its translation is CASSYVTSGGHNEQFF.

The chain employs TRBV27 and TRBJ2-7; 10 nucleotides match TRBD1. The CDR3 totals 16 residues. The V and J ends lost 4 bases and 3 bases, in that order; junction bases with no gene match: 9. Looked up from germline, CDR1 is MNHEY and CDR2 is SMNVEV (reference sequence). Here the CDR3 reads CASSSSTGGLGYEQYF. The CDR3 DNA reads as TGTGCCAGCAGTTCCTCGACAGGGGGCTTAGGCTACGAGCAGTACTTC.

This clone was seen a few times. The rearrangement links TRBV7-8 to TRBJ2-7; 11 bases agree with TRBD2. CDR1 and CDR2 (germline): SGHVS, FQNEAQ. This CDR3 spans 17 amino acids. V trimming: 2 bases; J trimming: 3 bases; junction bases outside the gene matches: 9. The DNA for the CDR3 is TGTGCCAGCAGCTTATCGTCTAGCGGGAGGAAATACTACGAGCAGTACTTC. Protein product: CASSLSSSGRKYYEQYF.

The chain uses TRBV29-1 and TRBJ2-1; the match to TRBD2 covers 8 bases. Trimming cost V 4 bases and J 2 bases; bases outside gene matches: 10. The CDR3 runs 16 residues. Germline V gene data show CDR1 as SQVTM and CDR2 as ANQGSEA. In DNA form, the CDR3 reads TGCAGCGTTGCGGGCGGGGGGCTCACCCCCTACAATGAGCAGTTCTTC. It yields the protein CSVAGGGLTPYNEQFF.

The chain uses TRBV19 and TRBJ1-1; no clear D. The V end lost 2 bases, the J end lost 8 bases, and 6 bases lay between the germline ends. The CDR3 covers 11 residues. Germline CDR1 is LNHDA and CDR2 is SQIVND (reference sequence). The CDR3 sequence is CASSIKTEAFF. CDR3 in DNA: TGTGCCAGTAGTATAAAGACAGAAGCTTTCTTT.

The genes are TRBV19 and TRBJ2-7; 9 nucleotides line up with TRBD2. Losses at the gene ends were 6 bases for V and 3 bases for J; bases not matched to a gene: 9. The CDR3 contains 15 residues. Germline CDR1 LNHDA, CDR2 SQIVND (reference sequence). The CDR3 coding sequence is TGTGCCAGTAGCGATCCGGCTAGCGGGGTCTACGAGCAGTACTTC. It codes for CASSDPASGVYEQYF.

The CDR3 DNA is TGCGCCAGCAGCCAAGAACCCCGGGGCGGGGAGCTGTTTTTT. It encodes CASSQEPRGGELFF. The rearrangement links TRBV4-1 to TRBJ2-2; D is possibly TRBD2 (5 bases). Deletions cut 0 bases from V and 7 bases from J, with 9 bases between. Per germline, CDR1 MGHRA and CDR2 YSYEKL. The CDR3 has 14 amino acids.

The chain recombines TRBV4-3 with TRBJ2-1, with D perhaps matching TRBD2 (5 bases). The CDR3 extends over 16 amino acids. V was cut by 0 bases and J by 1 base, with 10 bases left in between. Germline values: CDR1 LGHNA, CDR2 YSLEER. The CDR3 DNA is TGCGCCAGCAGCCAAGATGGAACGGGGTCCTACAATGAGCAGTTCTTC. This translates into CASSQDGTGSYNEQFF.

This clone occurred a few times. This chain joins TRBV5-4 and TRBJ1-2; D is possibly TRBD1 (6 bases). This CDR3 contains 15 residues. Germline values: CDR1 SGHNT, CDR2 YYREEE (reference sequence). Trimming left V 0 bases short and J 2 bases short, with 11 bases between. CDR3 region: CASSLDRAANYGYTF. The CDR3 DNA sequence: TGTGCCAGCAGCTTGGACAGGGCGGCGAACTATGGCTACACCTTC.

The genes are TRBV25-1 and TRBJ2-3, with TRBD1 matching 10 bases. Unmatched junction bases numbered 5, after V lost 4 bases and J lost 4 bases. CDR3 size: 15 residues. Germline CDR1 is MGHDK and CDR2 is SYGVNS. Here the CDR3 reads CASSGLGQGSDTQYF. The CDR3 coding sequence is TGTGCCAGCAGTGGATTGGGACAGGGGTCAGATACGCAGTATTTT.

The genes are TRBV5-6 and TRBJ2-7; TRBD1 agrees at 8 bases. J was trimmed by 6 bases and V by 2 bases; bases with no gene match: 10. The CDR3 contains 15 residues. Per the germline V gene, CDR1 is SGHDT and CDR2 is YYEEEE. CDR3 region: CASSFSVTGVSEQYF. CDR3 nucleotide sequence: TGTGCCAGCAGCTTTTCCGTGACAGGGGTAAGCGAGCAGTACTTC.

V gene TRBV6-5 combines with J gene TRBJ2-7, with TRBD1 as a possible D gene (5 bases). The V end was cut by 6 bases, the J end by 2 bases, with 5 bases between. In germline, CDR1 is MNHEY, CDR2 SVGAGI. CDR3 size: 11 residues. This chain's CDR3 is CASRDTYEQYF. The CDR3 DNA is TGTGCCAGCAGGGACACCTACGAGCAGTACTTC.

This chain joins TRBV9 and TRBJ1-2; the match to TRBD1 covers 8 bases. This CDR3 has 15 amino acids. The V and J ends lost 3 bases and 2 bases, in that order; junction bases with no gene match: 6. The germline V gene encodes CDR1 SGDLS and CDR2 YYNGEE. The DNA of the CDR3 is TGTGCCAGCAGCGCAGCGACAGGGGCGAACTATGGCTACACCTTC. It is translated as CASSAATGANYGYTF.